These T cell receptor beta chains were read from a single sample in a study of blood T cell repertoires in COVID-19. Method: immunoSEQ multiplex PCR; TCRdb's copy keeps in-frame clones and lacks some. The sample carries some 65,000 clones, around 90% recorded once. The specimen sequenced was peripheral blood. The source is a woman older than 75 with active COVID-19. Each CDR3 is given with its conserved first and last residue. The order of the fields is V gene, D gene, clone size, J gene, CDR3 protein, CDR3 DNA. D genes are given only for firm matches. Clone size is stated in some rows and not others, as once, few, many or a class when expanded.

>TRBV18|-|-|TRBJ1-2
CASSPGPNYGYTF
TGTGCCAGCTCACCCGGTCCTAACTATGGCTACACCTTC
>TRBV29-1|TRBD2|-|TRBJ2-5
CSVVVAGRYQETQYF
TGCAGCGTTGTAGTAGCGGGGCGCTACCAAGAGACCCAGTACTTC
>TRBV7-2|-|-|TRBJ2-2
CASSLMSGPGELFF
TGTGCCAGCAGCTTAATGTCAGGGCCCGGGGAGCTGTTTTTT
>TRBV6-5|-|-|TRBJ1-6
CASSTEGRDSPLHF
TGTGCCAGCAGCACGGAGGGGAGAGATTCACCCCTCCACTTT
>TRBV6-6|TRBD2|-|TRBJ2-3
CASSYGAGGTDTQYF
TGTGCCAGCAGTTACGGGGCGGGGGGGACAGATACGCAGTATTTT
>TRBV19|TRBD2|once|TRBJ2-1
CASSISSGGATNEQFF
TGTGCCAGTAGTATTTCCAGCGGGGGGGCCACCAATGAGCAGTTCTTC
>TRBV4-1|TRBD2|-|TRBJ2-1
CASSRDYYNEQFF
TGCGCCAGCAGCAGGGACTACTACAATGAGCAGTTCTTC
>TRBV19|TRBD2|-|TRBJ2-3
CASRTSGYSTDTQYF
TGTGCCAGTAGGACTAGCGGGTATAGCACAGATACGCAGTATTTT
>TRBV27|-|-|TRBJ1-2
CASSPGRELFRANYGYTF
TGTGCCAGCAGTCCGGGGAGGGAGCTATTCCGGGCTAACTATGGCTACACCTTC
>TRBV28|TRBD1|few|TRBJ1-5
CASSLGTGVFQPQHF
TGTGCCAGCAGTCTAGGGACAGGGGTGTTTCAGCCCCAGCATTTT
>TRBV9|TRBD2|once|TRBJ2-3
CASSGTSGGFPSTDTQYF
TGTGCCAGCAGCGGAACTAGCGGGGGGTTTCCTAGCACAGATACGCAGTATTTT